Listed below are T cell receptor beta chains from one sample, sequenced in a study of graft-versus-host responses after intestinal transplantation. Produced via immunoSEQ multiplex PCR; TCRdb's table is partial and in-frame only. The data show some 7,000 clones, roughly a third seen once. The sample in question was alloreactive CD8+ T cells from a mixed lymphocyte reaction culture, obtained before transplantation. The receptors were gathered from a human patient who was an organ donor for intestinal transplantation. CDR3s include the opening cysteine and the closing phenylalanine or tryptophan. A D gene is named only where the DNA matches it firmly. Clone sizes are given selectively: once, few, many, or a class where the clone is expanded.

cdr3_nt,cdr3_aa,v_call,d_call,clone_size,j_call
TGTGCCAGCAGCTTAGGGTGGCAAATGAACACTGAAGCTTTCTTT,CASSLGWQMNTEAFF,TRBV13,NA,NA,TRBJ1-1
TGTGCCAGCCGTCGCAACAGGATATACACAGATACGCAGTATTTT,CASRRNRIYTDTQYF,TRBV6-1,NA,few,TRBJ2-3
TGTGCCAGCTGTCGGCGTTACTGGCTCGCGGGGGCGGATACGCAGTATTTT,CASCRRYWLAGADTQYF,TRBV2,NA,NA,TRBJ2-3
TGTGCCAGCAGTTCTTTCAACACCGGGGAGCTGTTTTTT,CASSSFNTGELFF,TRBV28,NA,NA,TRBJ2-2
TGTGCCAGTTCCGGGACTTCCACAGATACGCAGTATTTT,CASSGTSTDTQYF,TRBV7-3,NA,few,TRBJ2-3
TGCGCCAGCAGCTTGTGGTCTCGGGGAGGCACAGATACGCAGTATTTT,CASSLWSRGGTDTQYF,TRBV5-1,NA,NA,TRBJ2-3
TGTGCCAGTAGCAGCGGACAGGGGGCCTATGGCTACACCTTC,CASSSGQGAYGYTF,TRBV19,TRBD1,few,TRBJ1-2
TGTGCCAGCAGTTTATGGCACGACAATCAGCCCCAGCATTTT,CASSLWHDNQPQHF,TRBV27,NA,NA,TRBJ1-5
TGCGCCAGCAGCCAAGATAGTTGGGACATAGCTAACTATGGCTACACCTTC,CASSQDSWDIANYGYTF,TRBV4-1,NA,medium-sized,TRBJ1-2
TGTGCCAGCAGCTTAGGAGGGTCTAACTACGAGCAGTACTTC,CASSLGGSNYEQYF,TRBV7-6,NA,few,TRBJ2-7